The T cell receptor beta chain described here comes from a study of cytomegalovirus exposure and HLA in healthy donors. The PCR had 60 Vbeta and 13 Jbeta primers. Clones were read by immunoSEQ multiplex PCR, and TCRdb kept only the in-frame ones, dropping some. The table includes under 130,000 clones, roughly 71% detected once. The CDR3 runs to 19 residues. Germline V gives CDR1 SEHNR, CDR2 FQNEAQ (reference sequence). Trimming shortened V by 5 bases and J by 5 bases, and 30 bases separated the two germline ends. This chain links TRBV7-9 with TRBJ2-5; a weak D match, TRBD1 (5 bases). The origin of this receptor is a man between 40 and 49 years old in good health and CMV-seropositive. Sequences were obtained from PBMCs. The CDR3 protein is CASSPRDKTGSGNGETQYF. The DNA for the CDR3 is TGTGCCAGCAGCCCAAGGGATAAAACCGGGTCAGGGAACGGCGAGACCCAGTACTTC.